The 8 T cell receptor beta chains below were found in one sample sequenced in a study of T cell responses to AZD1222 COVID-19 vaccine. Produced via immunoSEQ multiplex PCR; TCRdb's table is partial and in-frame only. The table shows approximately 140,000 clones, with 94% occurring only once. The sample in question was peripheral blood, obtained on day 0 of AZD1222 vaccination. The origin of the receptors is an adult in good health.

The rearrangement uses TRBV28 and TRBJ2-7, with 7 bases identical to TRBD1. This CDR3 region has 13 residues. From germline, CDR1 is MDHEN and CDR2 SYDVKM. Trimming took 5 bases from V and 4 from J; bases not matched to a gene: 5. The CDR3 DNA reads as TGTGCCAGCAGTGAGGCGGACAGGTACGAGCAGTACGTC. Translated, it gives CASSEADRYEQYV.

This chain joins TRBV19 and TRBJ2-1; 8 bases are shared with TRBD2. This CDR3 has 15 residues. Germline V CDR1 and CDR2: LNHDA, SQIVND (reference sequence). V dropped 3 bases and J dropped 2; count of bases not matched to a gene: 3. CDR3 residues: CASSMYGRAYNEQFF. The CDR3 bases are TGTGCCAGTAGTATGTACGGGAGGGCCTACAATGAGCAGTTCTTC.

This clone was detected a few times. V and J are TRBV7-8 and TRBJ1-2; D call uncertain. The CDR3 runs to 13 residues. V lost 8 bases and J lost 2, with 12 bases in between. Germline values: CDR1 SGHVS, CDR2 FQNEAQ. CDR3: CASGRDLNYGYTF. The CDR3 DNA sequence: TGTGCCAGCGGGAGGGATCTCAACTATGGCTACACCTTC. Together with reference TRBV7-8 and TRBJ1-2, the CDR3 gives the full variable domain: GAGVSQSPRYKVAKRGQDVALRCDPISGHVSLFWYQQALGQGPEFLTYFQNEAQLDKSGLPSDRFFAERPEGSVSTLKIQRTQQEDSAVYLCASGRDLNYGYTFGSGTRLTVV.

V and J are TRBV12-3 or TRBV12-4 and TRBJ1-2; no clear D. V was shortened by 6 bases and J by 2 bases, with 10 bases between the two germline ends. The CDR3 totals 13 residues. The CDR3 bases are TGTGCCAGCAGCACAGCCCCAAACTATGGCTACACCTTC. Residues: CASSTAPNYGYTF.

The CDR3 spells CSVSTSTEAFF. The CDR3 coding sequence is TGCAGTGTCTCGACGAGCACTGAAGCTTTCTTT. The chain links TRBV20-1 to TRBJ1-1; no clear D. This CDR3 has 11 residues. Looked up from germline, CDR1 is DFQATT and CDR2 is SNEGSKA (reference sequence). Trimming cost V 7 bases and J 4 bases, with 10 bases left between them.

This rearrangement joins TRBV10-3 to TRBJ2-2, with D perhaps TRBD1 or TRBD2 (5 bases each). There are 15 residues in the CDR3. Germline CDR1 ENHRY, CDR2 SYGVKD. V was shortened by 9 bases and J by 1 base, with 15 bases between the two germline ends. The CDR3 protein is CAITTGTENTGELFF. The CDR3 nucleotides are TGTGCCATAACTACCGGGACGGAGAACACCGGGGAGCTGTTTTTT.

The rearrangement links TRBV5-1 to TRBJ2-4; a possible D gene is TRBD1 (6 bases). This CDR3 is 14 amino acids long. Germline assignment: CDR1 SGHRS and CDR2 YFSETQ. The V gene lost 6 bases and the J gene lost 4 bases, with 14 bases spanning the gap. The CDR3 coding sequence is TGCGCCAGCACCGCGGGCCAGGGGAAAAACATTCAGTACTTC. This encodes CASTAGQGKNIQYF.

In the case of this clone: At one end the junction does not follow the germline gene, possibly because of a read error. The genes are TRBV6-5 and TRBJ1-2; tentatively, D is TRBD1 (5 bases). Germline CDR1 reads MNHEY; CDR2 reads SVGAGI. The CDR3 is made up of 14 amino acids. The CDR3 DNA sequence: TGTGCCAGCAGTTACGCCCAGGGAAACTCTGGCTACACCTTC. The encoded protein is CASSYAQGNSGYTF.